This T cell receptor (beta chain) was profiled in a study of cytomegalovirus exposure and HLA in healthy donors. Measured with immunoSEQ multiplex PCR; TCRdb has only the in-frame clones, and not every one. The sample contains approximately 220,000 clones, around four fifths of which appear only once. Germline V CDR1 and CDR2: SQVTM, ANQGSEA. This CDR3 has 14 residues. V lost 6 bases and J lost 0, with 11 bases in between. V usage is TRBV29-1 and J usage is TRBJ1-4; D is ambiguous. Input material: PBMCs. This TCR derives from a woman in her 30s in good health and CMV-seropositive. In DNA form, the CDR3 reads TGCAGCGTAAGAGATGGTTCAACTAATGAAAAACTGTTTTTT. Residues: CSVRDGSTNEKLFF.